This T cell receptor (beta chain) stems from a study of blood T cell repertoires in COVID-19. Background on the study: T cells, B-cell-depleted T cells, or PBMCs provided the cDNA or gDNA that served as material.

How the authors handled the data: Reference gene primer amplification gave estimated nucleated cell counts. Profiled with immunoSEQ multiplex PCR; TCRdb holds only in-frame clones, not every one. V, J and clone size are taken as reported in that table, and D and trimming were inferred from the DNA itself. The table has about 260,000 clones, around 87% seen once. Germline V gene data show CDR1 as SGHTA and CDR2 as FQGNSA. The CDR3 sequence is 15 residues long. Trimming cost V 2 bases and J 5 bases, with 12 bases left between them. The sample taken for sequencing was peripheral blood. The sequence derives from a woman aged 45-59 years with acute or convalescent COVID-19. V and J are TRBV7-2 and TRBJ1-4; D not resolved. CDR3 sequence: CASSLSTGGNEKLFF. CDR3 nucleotide sequence: TGTGCCAGCAGCTTATCGACGGGTGGGAATGAAAAACTGTTTTTT.